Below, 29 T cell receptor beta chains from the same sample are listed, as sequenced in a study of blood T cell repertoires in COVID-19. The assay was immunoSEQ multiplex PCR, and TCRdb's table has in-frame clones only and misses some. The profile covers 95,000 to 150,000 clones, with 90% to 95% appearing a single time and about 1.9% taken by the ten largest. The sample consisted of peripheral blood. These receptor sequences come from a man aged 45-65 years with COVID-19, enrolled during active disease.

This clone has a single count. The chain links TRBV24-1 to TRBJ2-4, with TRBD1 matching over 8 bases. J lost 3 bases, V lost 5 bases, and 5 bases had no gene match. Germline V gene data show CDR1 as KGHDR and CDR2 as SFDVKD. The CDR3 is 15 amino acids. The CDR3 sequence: CATSALQGDKNIQYF. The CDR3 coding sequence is TGTGCCACCAGTGCCTTACAGGGGGACAAAAACATTCAGTACTTC.

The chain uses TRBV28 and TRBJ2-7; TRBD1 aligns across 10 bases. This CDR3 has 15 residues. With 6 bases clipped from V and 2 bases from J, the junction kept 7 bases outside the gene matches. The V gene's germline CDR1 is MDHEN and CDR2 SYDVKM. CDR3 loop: CASSRGTGEAYEQYF. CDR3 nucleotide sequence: TGTGCCAGCAGCCGAGGGACAGGGGAGGCCTACGAGCAGTACTTC.

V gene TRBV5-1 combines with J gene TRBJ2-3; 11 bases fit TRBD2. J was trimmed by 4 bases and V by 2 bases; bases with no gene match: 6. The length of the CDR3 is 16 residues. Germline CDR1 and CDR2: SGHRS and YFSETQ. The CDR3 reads CASSFNSGRASDTQYF. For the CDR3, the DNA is TGCGCCAGCAGCTTTAATAGCGGGAGGGCCTCAGATACGCAGTATTTT.

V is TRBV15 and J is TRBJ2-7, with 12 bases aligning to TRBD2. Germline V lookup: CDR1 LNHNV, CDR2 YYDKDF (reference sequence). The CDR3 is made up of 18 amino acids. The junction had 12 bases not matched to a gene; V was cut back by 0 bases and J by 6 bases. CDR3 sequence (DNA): TGTGCCACCAGCAGAGAAAGACTAGCGGGAGCTTCAACAAGCGAGCAGTACTTC. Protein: CATSRERLAGASTSEQYF.

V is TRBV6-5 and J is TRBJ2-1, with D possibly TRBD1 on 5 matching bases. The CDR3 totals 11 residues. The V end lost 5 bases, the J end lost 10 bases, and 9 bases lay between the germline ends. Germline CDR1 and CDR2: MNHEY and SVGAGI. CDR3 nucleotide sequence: TGTGCCAGCAGTAGGGGTGACGAGCAGTTCTTC. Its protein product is CASSRGDEQFF.

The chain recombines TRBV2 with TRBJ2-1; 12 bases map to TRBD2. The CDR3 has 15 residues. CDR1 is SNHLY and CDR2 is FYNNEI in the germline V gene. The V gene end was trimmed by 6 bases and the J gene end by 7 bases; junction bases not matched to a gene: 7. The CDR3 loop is CASRPTSGSYNEQFF. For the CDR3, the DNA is TGTGCCAGCAGGCCGACTAGCGGGAGTTATAATGAGCAGTTCTTC.

CDR3 loop: CASEEVGLAGANEQYF. The DNA for the CDR3 is TGTGCCAGCGAAGAGGTCGGACTAGCGGGAGCCAACGAGCAGTACTTC. The V call is TRBV7-2, the J call TRBJ2-7; 13 bases line up with TRBD2. The germline CDR1 and CDR2 sequences are SGHTA and FQGNSA. The CDR3 is made up of 16 amino acids. V trimming: 8 bases; J trimming: 5 bases; junction bases outside the gene matches: 12.

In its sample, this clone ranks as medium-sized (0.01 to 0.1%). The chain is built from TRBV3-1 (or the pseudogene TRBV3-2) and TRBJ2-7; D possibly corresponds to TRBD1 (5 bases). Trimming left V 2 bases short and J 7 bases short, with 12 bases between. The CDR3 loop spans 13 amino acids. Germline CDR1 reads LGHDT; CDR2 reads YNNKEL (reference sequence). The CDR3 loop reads CASSQNRYLEQYF. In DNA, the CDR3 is TGTGCCAGCAGCCAAAACAGGTACCTAGAGCAGTACTTC.

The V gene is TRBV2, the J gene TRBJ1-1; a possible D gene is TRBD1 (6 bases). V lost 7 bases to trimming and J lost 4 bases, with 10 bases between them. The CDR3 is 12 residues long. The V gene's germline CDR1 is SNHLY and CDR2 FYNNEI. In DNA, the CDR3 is TGTGCCAGCAAGGACAGATCCACTGAAGCTTTCTTT. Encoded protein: CASKDRSTEAFF.

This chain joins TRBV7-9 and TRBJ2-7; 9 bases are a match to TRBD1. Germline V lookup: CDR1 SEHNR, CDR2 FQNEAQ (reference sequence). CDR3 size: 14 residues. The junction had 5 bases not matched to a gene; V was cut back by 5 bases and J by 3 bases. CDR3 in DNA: TGTGCCAGCAGCCATCCGGGACAGGGCTACGAGCAGTACTTC. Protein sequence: CASSHPGQGYEQYF.

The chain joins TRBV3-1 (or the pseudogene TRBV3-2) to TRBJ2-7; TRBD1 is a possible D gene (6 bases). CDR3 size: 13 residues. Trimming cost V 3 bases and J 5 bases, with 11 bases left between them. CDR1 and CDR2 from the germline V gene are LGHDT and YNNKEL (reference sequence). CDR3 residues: CASSQGAGNEQYF. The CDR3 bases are TGTGCCAGCAGCCAGGGGGCAGGGAACGAGCAGTACTTC.

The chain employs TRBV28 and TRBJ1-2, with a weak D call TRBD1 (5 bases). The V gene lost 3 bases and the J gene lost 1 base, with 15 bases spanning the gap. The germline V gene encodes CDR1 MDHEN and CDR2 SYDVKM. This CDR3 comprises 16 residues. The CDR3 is CASSLVGEAFNYGYTF. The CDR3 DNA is TGTGCCAGCAGTTTGGTAGGGGAAGCATTTAACTATGGCTACACCTTC.

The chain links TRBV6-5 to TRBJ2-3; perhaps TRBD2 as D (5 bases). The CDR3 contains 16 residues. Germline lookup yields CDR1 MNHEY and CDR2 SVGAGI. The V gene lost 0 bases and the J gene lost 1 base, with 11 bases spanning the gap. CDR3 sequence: CASSYSGELGTDTQYF. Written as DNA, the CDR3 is TGTGCCAGCAGTTACTCCGGGGAGTTGGGCACAGATACGCAGTATTTT.

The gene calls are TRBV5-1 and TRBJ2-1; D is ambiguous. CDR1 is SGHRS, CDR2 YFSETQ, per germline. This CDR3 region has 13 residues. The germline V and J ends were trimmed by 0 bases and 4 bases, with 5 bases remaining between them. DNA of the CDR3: TGCGCCAGCAGCTTGGAATCGTACAATGAGCAGTTCTTC. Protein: CASSLESYNEQFF.

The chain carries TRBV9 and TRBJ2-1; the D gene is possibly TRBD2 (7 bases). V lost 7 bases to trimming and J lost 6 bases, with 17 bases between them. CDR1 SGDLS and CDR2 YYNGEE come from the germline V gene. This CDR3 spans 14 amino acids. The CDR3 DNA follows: TGTGCCAGCGCGGGGGCCGAGGATTTCAATGAGCAGTTCTTC. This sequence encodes CASAGAEDFNEQFF.

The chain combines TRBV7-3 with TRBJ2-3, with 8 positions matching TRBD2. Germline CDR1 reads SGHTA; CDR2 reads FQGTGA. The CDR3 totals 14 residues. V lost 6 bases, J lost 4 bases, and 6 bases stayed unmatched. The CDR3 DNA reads TGTGCCAGCAGACAAGGACTAGCTGCAGATACGCAGTATTTT. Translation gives CASRQGLAADTQYF.

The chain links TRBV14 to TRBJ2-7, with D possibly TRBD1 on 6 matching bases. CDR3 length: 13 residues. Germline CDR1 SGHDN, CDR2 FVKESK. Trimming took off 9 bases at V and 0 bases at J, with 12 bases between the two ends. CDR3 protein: CASRGGYSYEQYF. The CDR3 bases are TGTGCCAGTCGAGGGGGTTACTCCTACGAGCAGTACTTC. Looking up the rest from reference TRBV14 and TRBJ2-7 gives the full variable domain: EAGVTQFPSHSVIEKGQTVTLRCDPISGHDNLYWYRRVMGKEIKFLLHFVKESKQDESGMPNNRFLAERTGGTYSTLKVQPAELEDSGVYFCASRGGYSYEQYFGPGTRLTVT.

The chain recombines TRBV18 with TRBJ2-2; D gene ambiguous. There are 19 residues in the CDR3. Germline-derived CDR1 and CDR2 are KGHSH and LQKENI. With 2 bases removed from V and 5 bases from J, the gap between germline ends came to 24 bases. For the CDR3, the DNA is TGTGCCAGCTCACCAATTGGGTCGGGTGTCCCTTCGCGGACCGGGGAGCTGTTTTTT. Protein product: CASSPIGSGVPSRTGELFF.

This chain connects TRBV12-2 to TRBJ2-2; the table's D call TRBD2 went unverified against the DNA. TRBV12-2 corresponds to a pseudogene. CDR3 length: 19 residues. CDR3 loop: CASRLAPGTSGRWAGELFF. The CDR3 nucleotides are TGTGCAAGTCGCTTAGCTCCCGGGACTAGCGGGAGGTGGGCCGGGGAGCTGTTTTTT.

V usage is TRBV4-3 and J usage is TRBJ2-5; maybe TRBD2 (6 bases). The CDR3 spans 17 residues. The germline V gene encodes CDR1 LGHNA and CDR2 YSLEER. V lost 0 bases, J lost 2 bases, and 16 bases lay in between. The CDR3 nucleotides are TGCGCCAGCAGCCAAGATTATGCGGGGTTTATACAAGAGACCCAGTACTTC. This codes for CASSQDYAGFIQETQYF.

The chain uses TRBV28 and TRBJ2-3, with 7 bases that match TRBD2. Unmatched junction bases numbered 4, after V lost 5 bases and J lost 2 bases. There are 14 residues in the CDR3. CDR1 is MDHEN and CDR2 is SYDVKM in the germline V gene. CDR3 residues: CASSASGPTDTQYF. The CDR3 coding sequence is TGTGCCAGCAGTGCTAGCGGTCCCACAGATACGCAGTATTTT.

CDR3 coding DNA: TGTGCCAGCAGTCGCCTAGGAGCATACTCCTACAATGAGCAGTTCTTC. Amino acid sequence: CASSRLGAYSYNEQFF. V gene TRBV27 combines with J gene TRBJ2-1; D is unclear. The V gene's germline CDR1 is MNHEY and CDR2 SMNVEV (reference sequence). The CDR3 consists of 16 residues. With 5 bases removed from V and 0 bases from J, the gap between germline ends came to 14 bases.

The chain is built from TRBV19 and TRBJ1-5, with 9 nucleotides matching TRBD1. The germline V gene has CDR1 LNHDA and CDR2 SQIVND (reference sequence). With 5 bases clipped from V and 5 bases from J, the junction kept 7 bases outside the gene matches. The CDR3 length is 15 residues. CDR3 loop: CASSFSGTGYQPQHF. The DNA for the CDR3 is TGTGCCAGTAGTTTCTCCGGGACAGGGTATCAGCCCCAGCATTTT.

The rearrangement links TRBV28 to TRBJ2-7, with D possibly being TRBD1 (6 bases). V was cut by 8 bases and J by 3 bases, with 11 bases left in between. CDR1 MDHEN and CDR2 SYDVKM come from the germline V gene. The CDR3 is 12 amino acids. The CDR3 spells CASGQLDYEQYF. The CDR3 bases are TGTGCCAGCGGACAGCTAGACTACGAGCAGTACTTC.

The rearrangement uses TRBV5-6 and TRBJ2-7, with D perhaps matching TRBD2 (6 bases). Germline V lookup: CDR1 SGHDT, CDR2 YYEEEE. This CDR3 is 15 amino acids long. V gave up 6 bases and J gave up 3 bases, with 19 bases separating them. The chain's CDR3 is CASTSRGIVVYEQYF. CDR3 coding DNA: TGTGCCAGCACCTCCCGGGGGATAGTTGTCTACGAGCAGTACTTC.

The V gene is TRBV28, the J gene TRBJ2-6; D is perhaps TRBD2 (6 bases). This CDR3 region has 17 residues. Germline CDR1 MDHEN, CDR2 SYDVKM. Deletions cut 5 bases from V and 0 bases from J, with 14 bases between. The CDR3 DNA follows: TGTGCCAGCAGTGGGGGACTTCTCGACTCTGGGGCCAACGTCCTGACTTTC. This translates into CASSGGLLDSGANVLTF.

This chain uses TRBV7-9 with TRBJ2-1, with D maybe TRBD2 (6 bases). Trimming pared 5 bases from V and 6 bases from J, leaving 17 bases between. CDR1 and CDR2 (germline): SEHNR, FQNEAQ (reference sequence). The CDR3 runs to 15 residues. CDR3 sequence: CASSSRREPLNEQFF. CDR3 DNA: TGTGCCAGCAGCAGCCGGAGGGAGCCTCTCAATGAGCAGTTCTTC.

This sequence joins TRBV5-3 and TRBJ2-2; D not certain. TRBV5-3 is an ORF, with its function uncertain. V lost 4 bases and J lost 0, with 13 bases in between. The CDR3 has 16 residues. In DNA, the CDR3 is TGTGCCAGAAGCCCTAAGCTAGGCTCGAACACCGGGGAGCTGTTTTTT. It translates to CARSPKLGSNTGELFF.

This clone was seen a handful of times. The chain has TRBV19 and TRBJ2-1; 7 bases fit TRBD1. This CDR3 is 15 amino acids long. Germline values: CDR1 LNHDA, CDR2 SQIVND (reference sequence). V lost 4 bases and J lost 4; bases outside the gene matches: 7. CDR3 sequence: CASSRSGTAYNEQFF. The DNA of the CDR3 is TGTGCCAGTAGTAGGTCGGGGACAGCATACAATGAGCAGTTCTTC.